These 11 T cell receptor beta chains came from one sample sequenced in a study of TIL therapy for anti-PD-1-resistant metastatic lung cancer. Stated time point: pre-treatment sample, taken before nivolumab and TIL therapy. Sequencing used immunoSEQ v3. The assay was immunoSEQ multiplex PCR, and TCRdb's table has in-frame clones only and misses some. The sample shows about 19,000 clones, over 60% of them seen only once. Sequenced here: blood, sampled at baseline. These receptors were taken from a person aged 25 to 85 with non-small cell lung cancer.

A few counts support this clone. This chain joins TRBV6-5 and TRBJ1-5; D not resolved. The CDR3 contains 13 residues. Germline-derived CDR1 and CDR2 are MNHEY and SVGAGI. Trimming removed 6 bases at V and 2 bases at J, with 8 bases between. The CDR3 sequence is CASRMDGNQPQHF. The CDR3, as DNA: TGTGCCAGCAGAATGGACGGCAATCAGCCCCAGCATTTT.

This chain joins TRBV7-2 and TRBJ2-1; TRBD2 agrees at 9 bases. The V and J ends lost 5 bases and 9 bases, in that order; junction bases with no gene match: 11. The CDR3 contains 15 residues. Germline V CDR1 and CDR2: SGHTA, FQGNSA. CDR3 residues: CASSPGGSGSVEQFF. The CDR3 region has the DNA TGTGCCAGCAGCCCCGGGGGTAGCGGGAGTGTTGAGCAGTTCTTC.

The chain joins TRBV9 to TRBJ1-2; D gene ambiguous. The CDR3 is 13 amino acids. CDR1 is SGDLS and CDR2 is YYNGEE in the germline V gene. Trimming shortened V by 4 bases and J by 4 bases, and 11 bases separated the two germline ends. The CDR3 loop is CASSQGGAYGYTF. In DNA form, the CDR3 reads TGTGCCAGCAGCCAAGGCGGAGCCTATGGCTACACCTTC.

The chain has TRBV15 and TRBJ1-5; D might be TRBD1 (6 bases). The CDR3 is 14 amino acids. V lost 1 base and J 5 bases, leaving 9 bases between the germline ends. Germline V gives CDR1 LNHNV, CDR2 YYDKDF (reference sequence). The CDR3 DNA reads as TGTGCCACCAGCAGAGGAGGGGGTGATCAGCCCCAGCATTTT. The encoded protein is CATSRGGGDQPQHF.

This rearrangement joins TRBV27 to TRBJ2-7, with 7 positions matching TRBD2. V lost 3 bases and J lost 4; bases outside the gene matches: 6. Per germline, CDR1 MNHEY and CDR2 SMNVEV (reference sequence). The CDR3 loop spans 14 amino acids. CDR3 nucleotide sequence: TGTGCCAGCAGTTTCGGACTAGGTACTTACGAGCAGTACTTC. This translates into CASSFGLGTYEQYF.

V is TRBV11-3 and J is TRBJ2-1; 11 bases fit TRBD2. V lost 1 base and J lost 11; bases outside the gene matches: 10. This CDR3 has 16 residues. CDR1 and CDR2 (germline): SGHNT, YENEEA. CDR3 protein: CASSLGVAGGRSKQFF. The CDR3, as DNA: TGTGCCAGCAGCTTAGGCGTAGCGGGAGGGCGAAGTAAGCAGTTCTTC.

The chain has TRBV9 and TRBJ2-3; 9 positions agree with TRBD2. Germline V lookup: CDR1 SGDLS, CDR2 YYNGEE. The ends lost 4 bases at V and 0 bases at J; junction bases unmatched: 9. There are 17 residues in the CDR3. CDR3 residues: CASSPLASGTSTDTQYF. The DNA of the CDR3 is TGTGCCAGCAGCCCCCTGGCTAGCGGGACTAGCACAGATACGCAGTATTTT.

V and J are TRBV9 and TRBJ2-1; D unresolved. Germline V lookup: CDR1 SGDLS, CDR2 YYNGEE. The CDR3 covers 14 residues. The ends were cut back, 0 bases at V and 7 bases at J, with 11 bases in the middle. As DNA, the CDR3 is TGTGCCAGCAGCGTAGGTGGGCTTGGGAATGAGCAGTTCTTC. Translated, it gives CASSVGGLGNEQFF. Looking up the rest from reference TRBV9 and TRBJ2-1 gives the full variable domain: DSGVTQTPKHLITATGQRVTLRCSPRSGDLSVYWYQQSLDQGLQFLIQYYNGEERAKGNILERFSAQQFPDLHSELNLSSLELGDSALYFCASSVGGLGNEQFFGPGTRLTVL.

The rearrangement links TRBV7-3 to TRBJ1-1; tentatively, D is TRBD1 (6 bases). Looked up from germline, CDR1 is SGHTA and CDR2 is FQGTGA. Trimming cost V 5 bases and J 4 bases, with 17 bases left between them. This CDR3 is built from 15 residues. DNA for the CDR3: TGTGCCAGCAGCCCTCGGGGGGGGGCAAGCACTGAAGCTTTCTTT. Protein sequence: CASSPRGGASTEAFF.

The chain joins TRBV7-6 to TRBJ1-1; 9 bases agree with TRBD1. There are 19 residues in the CDR3. Germline CDR1 is SGHVS and CDR2 is FNYEAQ. After removal of 2 bases from V and 1 base from J, the junction contained 14 bases not matched to a gene. CDR3 protein: CASSLNFDVETGGNTEAFF. CDR3 in DNA: TGTGCCAGCAGCTTAAATTTTGACGTGGAGACAGGGGGGAACACTGAAGCTTTCTTT.

The rearrangement joins TRBV5-4 to TRBJ2-2; D is unresolved. Per germline, CDR1 SGHNT and CDR2 YYREEE (reference sequence). V lost 0 bases and J 2 bases, leaving 5 bases between the germline ends. CDR3 size: 14 residues. The CDR3: CASSLDYNTGELFF. The CDR3 nucleotides are TGTGCCAGCAGCTTGGACTACAACACCGGGGAGCTGTTTTTT. Supplemented by reference TRBV5-4 and TRBJ2-2, the full variable domain reads ETGVTQSPTHLIKTRGQQVTLRCSSQSGHNTVSWYQQALGQGPQFIFQYYREEENGRGNFPPRFSGLQFPNYSSELNVNALELDDSALYLCASSLDYNTGELFFGEGSRLTVL.